This T cell receptor beta chain was identified in a study of molecular identifiers for immune sequencing clone quantification. The authors gated naive CD8 T cells as CD8+CD4-CCR7+CD45RA+ for sorting. This CDR3 region has 16 residues. Germline CDR1 SNHLY, CDR2 FYNNEI. V was pared by 7 bases and J by 2 bases, with 10 bases of the junction left unmatched. Methods described previously, with TCR primers listed, were used for bulk TCR libraries. TCRdb re-derived calls from the PCR reads in MiXCR, one entry per CDR3 protein. This table has about 640,000 distinct CDR3 sequences, roughly 21% appearing once. Sequences were obtained from naive CD8+ T cells from blood, with Jurkat cell RNA spiked in. The subset here: FACS-sorted CD8+CD4-CCR7+CD45RA+ naive T cells. The chain couples TRBV2 to TRBJ2-3, with 9 bases identical to TRBD2. The sequence was collected from a human donor in good health. Some libraries in this study had Jurkat cell RNA spiked in. The DNA for the CDR3 is TGTGCCAGCAATGAGTGGAGCGGGGGGTTCACAGATACGCAGTATTTT. Translating gives CASNEWSGGFTDTQYF.